This T cell receptor (beta chain) emerged from a study of blood T cell repertoires in COVID-19. Study background: PBMCs, B-cell-depleted T cells, or T cells were the source of the cDNA or gDNA that made up the material.

Per the germline V gene, CDR1 is SGHTA and CDR2 is FQGNSA. V gave up 5 bases and J gave up 3 bases, with 5 bases separating them. This CDR3 spans 13 amino acids. TCRdb's copy holds only in-frame clones and misses some; the assay was immunoSEQ multiplex PCR. Counted here are about 120,000 clones, 85% to 90% occurring once; the ten biggest clones make up approximately 27%. Material for sequencing was peripheral blood. The chain is built from TRBV7-2 and TRBJ1-6; no reliable D call. This clonotype was sampled from a man between 65 and 85 years old with active or convalescent COVID-19. The CDR3 spells CASSRDYNSPLHF. The CDR3 DNA sequence: TGTGCCAGCAGCCGGGACTATAATTCACCCCTCCACTTT.